This passage covers 17 T cell receptor beta chains from one sample sequenced in a study of human T cells and chemical hapten exposure. TCRdb reprocessed the RACE reads with MiXCR, giving one entry per CDR3 protein. Of 90,000 to 110,000 distinct CDR3 sequences listed, 30% to 35% were seen once; the top ten hold less than 3%. Time point described: patch test 3, about 24 weeks after DPC sensitization. Treatment specified: therapeutic diphenylcyclopropenone sensitization with weekly scalp DPC. The material sequenced was whole blood, taken in connection with sensitization to the hapten diphenylcyclopropenone (DPC). The receptors come from a man aged 35 to 55 with alopecia areata. Some clones in this sample may be carry-over from other donors' samples.

V and J are TRBV12-3 or TRBV12-4 and TRBJ2-5; D tentatively reads TRBD1 or TRBD2 (5 bases each). The germline V and J ends were trimmed by 0 bases and 9 bases, with 17 bases remaining between them. The CDR3 is made up of 15 amino acids. In nucleotides, the CDR3 is TGTGCCAGCAGTTTAGCGACACCTGGGGGAGTCGCCCAGTACTTC. This translates into CASSLATPGGVAQYF.

The CDR3 coding sequence is TGTGCCAGCAGCTTTCAGGACGGCGGCAATCAGCCCCAGCATTTT. Translation: CASSFQDGGNQPQHF. This chain joins TRBV11-3 and TRBJ1-5, with unresolved D. Germline CDR1 SGHNT, CDR2 YENEEA. Trimming took off 3 bases at V and 2 bases at J, with 11 bases between the two ends. The length of the CDR3 is 15 residues.

This clonotype was recorded a few times. The rearrangement links TRBV7-2 to TRBJ1-2, with unresolved D. Per germline, CDR1 SGHTA and CDR2 FQGNSA. The CDR3 length is 16 residues. V was shortened by 0 bases and J by 4 bases, with 15 bases between the two germline ends. The CDR3 is CASSLASPFGGYGYTF. The CDR3 DNA follows: TGTGCCAGCAGCTTAGCCTCTCCCTTCGGAGGCTATGGCTACACCTTC.

In its sample, this clonotype was seen a few times. The J gene is TRBJ2-2, the V gene TRBV11-2; TRBD2 matches 13 bases. The CDR3 consists of 18 residues. The trim removed 5 bases at V and 4 bases at J, leaving 10 bases unmatched. Per the germline V gene, CDR1 is SGHAT and CDR2 is FQNNGV. The CDR3 spells CASSLRRTSGSTTGELFF. As DNA, the CDR3 is TGTGCCAGCAGCCTGAGAAGGACTAGCGGGAGTACCACCGGGGAGCTGTTTTTT.

The rearrangement links TRBV20-1 to TRBJ2-7, with 8 nucleotides matching TRBD2. Germline lookup yields CDR1 DFQATT and CDR2 SNEGSKA (reference sequence). V was pared by 6 bases and J by 2 bases, with 6 bases of the junction left unmatched. The CDR3 contains 13 residues. The CDR3 bases are TGCAGTGCGCCCGGGACTAGGGCCTACGAGCAGTACTTC. Amino acids: CSAPGTRAYEQYF.

There are a few counts of this clonotype. The chain employs TRBV29-1 and TRBJ2-1; D possibly corresponds to TRBD1 (6 bases). Germline V gene lookup returns CDR1 SQVTM and CDR2 ANQGSEA. Trimming left V 8 bases short and J 7 bases short, with 15 bases between. The CDR3 spans 12 residues. This CDR3 is CSFGQIANEQFF. Written as DNA, the CDR3 is TGCAGCTTCGGACAGATAGCAAATGAGCAGTTCTTC.

The chain recombines TRBV28 with TRBJ2-2; weak D call: TRBD1 (6 bases). CDR3 size: 16 residues. Trimming removed 5 bases from V and 0 bases from J, with 13 bases in between. Germline lookup yields CDR1 MDHEN and CDR2 SYDVKM. This CDR3 is CASSITGPSNTGELFF. As DNA, the CDR3 is TGTGCCAGCAGTATAACAGGGCCCTCGAACACCGGGGAGCTGTTTTTT.

In this sample, this clonotype turned up a few times. The V and J genes are TRBV6-1 and TRBJ2-2; D uncertain. Trimming took off 2 bases at V and 6 bases at J, with 22 bases between the two ends. The CDR3 runs to 18 residues. Germline V gene data show CDR1 as MNHNS and CDR2 as SASEGT. Written as DNA, the CDR3 is TGTGCCAGCAGTGAAAGGGTGACAAAACCCCACGGAGCCGGGGAGCTGTTTTTT. Translating it yields CASSERVTKPHGAGELFF.

This chain uses TRBV6-6 with TRBJ2-5, with 9 bases matching TRBD1. This CDR3 has 15 amino acids. V trimming: 6 bases; J trimming: 5 bases; junction bases outside the gene matches: 10. CDR1 is MNHNY and CDR2 is SVGAGI in the germline V gene (reference sequence). CDR3: CASRGTTGGGETQYF. The CDR3 nucleotides are TGTGCCAGCAGAGGAACCACAGGGGGCGGGGAGACCCAGTACTTC.

The chain employs TRBV12-3 or TRBV12-4 and TRBJ2-1; 9 nucleotides match TRBD2. The CDR3 runs 16 residues. J lost 10 bases, V lost 2 bases, and 12 bases had no gene match. The CDR3 sequence is CASSLIGGRANEEQFF. CDR3 DNA sequence: TGTGCCAGCAGTTTAATAGGCGGGAGGGCCAACGAGGAGCAGTTCTTC.

This chain joins TRBV6-2 or TRBV6-3 and TRBJ2-2; D is unresolved. This CDR3 spans 14 amino acids. The germline gives CDR1 MNHEY, CDR2 SVGEGT. V lost 4 bases and J 1 base, leaving 7 bases between the germline ends. CDR3 in DNA: TGTGCCAGCAGTTCAACAGTGAACACCGGGGAGCTGTTTTTT. Translating it yields CASSSTVNTGELFF.

The CDR3 spells CASSYSIGVGGEQYV. CDR3 in DNA: TGTGCCAGCAGTTACTCGATCGGTGTGGGTGGCGAGCAGTACGTC. This rearrangement joins TRBV6-2 or TRBV6-3 to TRBJ2-7; D gene unclear. The germline V and J ends were trimmed by 0 bases and 6 bases, with 15 bases remaining between them. The CDR3 spans 15 residues. CDR1 is MNHEY, CDR2 SVGEGT, per germline.

This clonotype was counted a single time. The J gene is TRBJ2-5, the V gene TRBV7-6; TRBD2 aligns across 15 bases. V was clipped by 2 bases and J by 2 bases; unmatched bases: 12. CDR1 SGHVS and CDR2 FNYEAQ come from the germline V gene. The CDR3 totals 20 residues. DNA for the CDR3: TGTGCCAGCAGCTTAAGGGGGCGGGGGACTAGCGGGAGGTTACAAGAGACCCAGTACTTC. Amino acid sequence: CASSLRGRGTSGRLQETQYF.

The V gene is TRBV11-3, the J gene TRBJ1-1; D remains unclear. CDR1 is SGHNT, CDR2 YENEEA, per germline. Trimming left V 2 bases short and J 4 bases short, with 11 bases between. This CDR3 spans 14 amino acids. CDR3 residues: CASSLNVMRTEAFF. The CDR3 DNA reads TGTGCCAGCAGCTTAAATGTCATGCGCACTGAAGCTTTCTTT.

The J gene is TRBJ1-2, the V gene TRBV20-1; TRBD1 might be the D (6 bases). CDR3 size: 15 residues. Germline V CDR1 and CDR2: DFQATT, SNEGSKA (reference sequence). The V and J ends lost 3 bases and 5 bases respectively, with 19 bases between them. CDR3: CSARGAGKTEYGYTF. As DNA, the CDR3 is TGCAGTGCTAGGGGGGCCGGGAAGACCGAATATGGCTACACCTTC.

The V and J genes are TRBV5-6 and TRBJ2-3; 8 positions match TRBD2. Losses at the gene ends were 5 bases for V and 0 bases for J; bases not matched to a gene: 5. Per germline, CDR1 SGHDT and CDR2 YYEEEE. This CDR3 has 15 residues. As DNA, the CDR3 is TGTGCCAGCAGGGGGAGCGGGGGTAGCACAGATACGCAGTATTTT. Translating gives CASRGSGGSTDTQYF.

This clonotype showed up many times. J is TRBJ2-3 and V is TRBV28, with D maybe TRBD1 (7 bases). CDR3 length equals 14 residues. Trimming took off 5 bases at V and 3 bases at J, with 12 bases between the two ends. Germline V gene data show CDR1 as MDHEN and CDR2 as SYDVKM. For the CDR3, the DNA is TGTGCCAGCAGTGGAGGGGGCGCGACAGATACGCAGTATTTT. Amino acids: CASSGGGATDTQYF.